Here is one T cell receptor beta chain with its context. Its target is not known. Clones were read by immunoSEQ multiplex PCR, and TCRdb kept only the in-frame ones, dropping some. The sample includes around 71,000 clones, 76% of them seen just once. The sample comes from a study of radiotherapy plus CTLA-4 blockade in lung cancer. Study information: Among patients, 15% to 20% showed objective responses, and approximately 30% had disease control. Study-wide results and limits: Alongside interferon-beta, early blood T cell clone dynamics were reportedly the best predictor of response. Among blood TCR repertoires after radiotherapy plus ipilimumab, tumor-derived clones expanded.

With ipilimumab providing CTLA-4 blockade, focal radiation was administered to patients who had chemo-refractory metastatic non-small-cell lung cancer. This clonotype originated in a human donor with non-small cell lung cancer whose response to radiotherapy plus ipilimumab could not be evaluated. Some clones in this sample may be carry-over from other donors' samples. Specimen: peripheral blood, collected from a patient treated with radiotherapy plus ipilimumab.

The chain's CDR3 is CASRLANEAFF. CDR3 nucleotides: TGTGCCAGCAGGCTAGCCAACGAAGCTTTCTTT. The chain is built from TRBV7-2 and TRBJ1-1, with D unclear. This CDR3 contains 11 residues. V was cut by 6 bases and J by 8 bases, with 10 bases left in between. Germline CDR1 reads SGHTA; CDR2 reads FQGNSA.